Listed here are 27 T cell receptor beta chains from one sample, sequenced in a study of technical replicates of blood from four donors. Produced via immunoSEQ multiplex PCR; TCRdb's table is partial and in-frame only. The sample has more than 45,000 clones; around 96% are singletons. Sequenced: PBMCs. The receptors derive from a human donor in good health. Some clones in this sample may be carry-over from other donors' samples.

V is TRBV6-6 and J is TRBJ2-1; 8 bases match TRBD2. V was clipped by 4 bases and J by 4 bases; unmatched bases: 6. The CDR3 loop spans 15 amino acids. Germline CDR1 reads MNHNY; CDR2 reads SVGAGI (reference sequence). CDR3 protein: CASSSGGGGYNEQFF. The CDR3 DNA reads as TGTGCCAGCAGTTCCGGGGGGGGAGGTTACAATGAGCAGTTCTTC.

The CDR3 bases are TGTGCCAGCAGCCGAGGGACAGGTATTTCCTACGAGCAGTACTTC. This gives the protein CASSRGTGISYEQYF. The chain employs TRBV13 and TRBJ2-7, with TRBD1 matching 8 bases. V gave up 5 bases and J gave up 1 base; unmatched junction bases: 7. From germline, CDR1 is PRHDT and CDR2 FYEKMQ (reference sequence). CDR3 size: 15 residues.

This chain joins TRBV7-9 and TRBJ1-1, with D perhaps TRBD1 (5 bases). CDR1 is SEHNR, CDR2 FQNEAQ, per germline (reference sequence). V was pared by 3 bases and J by 1 base, with 9 bases between. The CDR3 has 14 amino acids. The CDR3 reads CASSFGGQNTEAFF. The CDR3 region has the DNA TGTGCCAGCAGCTTCGGCGGACAGAACACTGAAGCTTTCTTT.

The chain carries TRBV5-6 and TRBJ2-5; 9 nucleotides match TRBD2. With 6 bases clipped from V and 5 bases from J, the junction kept 5 bases outside the gene matches. This CDR3 region has 13 residues. From germline, CDR1 is SGHDT and CDR2 YYEEEE. As DNA, the CDR3 is TGTGCCAGCATAAAGCGGGGGGTGGAGACCCAGTACTTC. Translated: CASIKRGVETQYF.

The chain couples TRBV10-3 to TRBJ1-2, with 9 bases that match TRBD1. CDR1 and CDR2 (germline): ENHRY, SYGVKD. With 10 bases clipped from V and 6 bases from J, the junction kept 9 bases outside the gene matches. This CDR3 is 13 amino acids long. The CDR3 DNA follows: TGTGCCACCTGGGACAGGGACTTGGATGGCTACACCTTC. Residues: CATWDRDLDGYTF.

CDR3 bases: TGTGCCAGCAGCGGGGGACTAGCGGGTGTCTACAATGAGCAGTTCTTC. This encodes CASSGGLAGVYNEQFF. V is TRBV9 and J is TRBJ2-1, with 12 bases matching TRBD2. V was pared by 3 bases and J by 3 bases, with 4 bases of the junction left unmatched. Germline lookup yields CDR1 SGDLS and CDR2 YYNGEE. CDR3 length: 16 amino acids.

The J gene is TRBJ2-2, the V gene TRBV7-9, with TRBD1 as a possible D gene (5 bases). V shed 5 bases and J shed 4 bases, with 17 bases lying between them. Germline assignment: CDR1 SEHNR and CDR2 FQNEAQ (reference sequence). The CDR3 length is 16 residues. The CDR3 is CASSPGRQISTGELFF. The CDR3 DNA sequence: TGTGCCAGCAGCCCTGGTCGACAGATCAGCACCGGGGAGCTGTTTTTT.

The gene calls are TRBV5-4 and TRBJ1-1; 8 positions agree with TRBD1. V trimming: 4 bases; J trimming: 4 bases; junction bases outside the gene matches: 6. This CDR3 has 14 amino acids. CDR1 SGHNT and CDR2 YYREEE come from the germline V gene (reference sequence). This CDR3 reads CASSPQGASTEAFF. The DNA of the CDR3 is TGTGCCAGCAGCCCGCAGGGGGCAAGCACTGAAGCTTTCTTT.

This chain uses TRBV4-3 with TRBJ2-7; D is perhaps TRBD2 (6 bases). V was pared by 2 bases and J by 0 bases, with 11 bases between. This CDR3 is 15 amino acids long. Germline-derived CDR1 and CDR2 are LGHNA and YSLEER. The CDR3 nucleotides read TGCGCCAGCAGCCAAATGCCGGGAGACTCCTACGAGCAGTACTTC. This translates into CASSQMPGDSYEQYF.

V and J are TRBV9 and TRBJ1-2; D may be TRBD1 (5 bases). The CDR3 runs 14 residues. Germline values: CDR1 SGDLS, CDR2 YYNGEE. The V and J ends lost 0 bases and 4 bases respectively, with 10 bases between them. CDR3 coding DNA: TGTGCCAGCAGCGTAGCAGGGCTCGGCTATGGCTACACCTTC. As protein: CASSVAGLGYGYTF.

The DNA for the CDR3 is TGCGCCAGCAGCCCGACGGACAGGGGTTTTTCTGGGGCCAACGTCCTGACTTTC. Protein: CASSPTDRGFSGANVLTF. The rearrangement links TRBV5-1 to TRBJ2-6; 9 bases match TRBD1. This CDR3 has 18 residues. J lost 1 base, V lost 4 bases, and 9 bases had no gene match. Germline V gene data show CDR1 as SGHRS and CDR2 as YFSETQ.

A note on this clone: This may come from a read error, since a much larger clone is one base off. This same CDR3 is encoded by further DNA sequences in the sample. The CDR3 protein is CASSSSGGYNEQFF. CDR3 nucleotides: TGCGCCAGCAGCTCAAGCGGGGGATACAATGAGCAGTTCTTC. This chain joins TRBV5-1 and TRBJ2-1, with 8 nucleotides matching TRBD2. The CDR3 loop spans 14 amino acids. Germline values: CDR1 SGHRS, CDR2 YFSETQ. V shed 3 bases, J shed 4 bases, and the junction held 3 bases outside the gene matches.

V and J are TRBV5-8 and TRBJ2-7, with D perhaps matching TRBD1 (6 bases). Trimming cost V 5 bases and J 7 bases, with 19 bases left between them. The CDR3 is 14 amino acids. The germline CDR1 and CDR2 sequences are SGHTS and YDEGEE. The CDR3 loop reads CASRTSQQGLEQYF. The CDR3 DNA reads TGTGCCAGCAGGACCTCGCAGCAGGGGCTTGAGCAGTACTTC.

The chain uses TRBV6-7 and TRBJ1-6, with TRBD1 as a possible D gene (6 bases). TRBV6-7 is filed as an ORF, its function uncertain. V lost 6 bases to trimming and J lost 15 bases, with 15 bases between them. The CDR3 is 12 residues long. The CDR3 nucleotides read TGTGCCAGCAGCAATAAACTCAGGGGCCTCCACTTT. Encoded protein: CASSNKLRGLHF.

The rearrangement joins TRBV6-5 to TRBJ2-7; TRBD1 agrees at 11 bases. The CDR3 consists of 15 residues. Looked up from germline, CDR1 is MNHEY and CDR2 is SVGAGI. V lost 5 bases, J lost 3 bases, and 6 bases stayed unmatched. The CDR3 bases are TGTGCCAGCAGTCCCGGGACAGGGGGAAACTACGAGCAGTACTTC. It encodes CASSPGTGGNYEQYF.

The chain couples TRBV15 to TRBJ2-5; TRBD1 matches 8 bases. J gave up 3 bases and V 3 bases, and 3 bases lay outside the gene matches. Germline CDR1 reads LNHNV; CDR2 reads YYDKDF (reference sequence). The CDR3 consists of 14 residues. CDR3 sequence: CATSRGTGEETQYF. The CDR3 bases are TGTGCCACCAGCAGGGGGACAGGCGAAGAGACCCAGTACTTC.

The chain links TRBV7-9 to TRBJ2-3; TRBD2 agrees at 7 bases. The CDR3 has 14 amino acids. Germline V gives CDR1 SEHNR, CDR2 FQNEAQ (reference sequence). The trim removed 8 bases at V and 3 bases at J, leaving 8 bases unmatched. This CDR3 reads CASSGLEGTDTQYF. CDR3 bases: TGTGCCAGCTCCGGACTAGAGGGGACAGATACGCAGTATTTT. The full variable domain, completed using reference TRBV7-9 and TRBJ2-3, is DTGVSQNPRHKITKRGQNVTFRCDPISEHNRLYWYRQTLGQGPEFLTYFQNEAQLEKSRLLSDRFSAERPKGSFSTLEIQRTEQGDSAMYLCASSGLEGTDTQYFGPGTRLTVL.

This sequence joins TRBV27 and TRBJ2-7, with TRBD2 identical over 10 bases. V lost 0 bases to trimming and J lost 2 bases; unmatched junction nucleotides: 7. The germline CDR1 and CDR2 sequences are MNHEY and SMNVEV (reference sequence). The CDR3 has 17 residues. The chain's CDR3 is CASSLSSSGRTPYEQYF. In DNA, the CDR3 is TGTGCCAGCAGTTTATCGAGTAGCGGGAGGACGCCCTACGAGCAGTACTTC.

The J gene is TRBJ2-1, the V gene TRBV6-6, with 8 bases identical to TRBD1. The J segment lost 5 bases and the V segment lost 6 bases, leaving 6 bases of the junction unmatched. This CDR3 has 14 amino acids. Germline assignment: CDR1 MNHNY and CDR2 SVGAGI (reference sequence). The CDR3 DNA is TGTGCCAGCAGCGACAGGGGCCTAAACAATGAGCAGTTCTTC. Its translation: CASSDRGLNNEQFF.

The chain uses TRBV5-6 and TRBJ2-2; D unresolved. Trimming shortened V by 0 bases and J by 6 bases, and 9 bases separated the two germline ends. The CDR3 consists of 14 residues. The germline CDR1 and CDR2 sequences are SGHDT and YYEEEE. In nucleotides, the CDR3 is TGTGCCAGCAGCTTGGGTAGTATAGCCGGGGAGCTGTTTTTT. This translates into CASSLGSIAGELFF.

V and J are TRBV6-5 and TRBJ2-7, with 8 bases fitting TRBD1. The V segment lost 6 bases and the J segment 4 bases; nucleotides outside the gene matches: 11. The CDR3 covers 15 residues. Germline-derived CDR1 and CDR2 are MNHEY and SVGAGI. The CDR3 sequence: CASSRAGQGAYEQYF. CDR3 DNA: TGTGCCAGCAGCCGCGCCGGGCAGGGGGCATACGAGCAGTACTTC.

In the case of this clone: An end of the junction differs from the germline gene, which may be a read error. V usage is TRBV14 and J usage is TRBJ2-6, with D possibly being TRBD1 (6 bases). Germline-derived CDR1 and CDR2 are SGHDN and FVKESK. This CDR3 has 14 amino acids. The DNA of the CDR3 is TGTGCCAGCAGCCAGAGGGACAAGAACACTTTAATGGCTTTC. As protein: CASSQRDKNTLMAF.

The rearrangement uses TRBV2 and TRBJ2-3; 10 nucleotides match TRBD2. The trim removed 6 bases at V and 8 bases at J, leaving 11 bases unmatched. This CDR3 is built from 15 residues. Germline V lookup: CDR1 SNHLY, CDR2 FYNNEI. CDR3 sequence (DNA): TGTGCCAGCAGGCTCACTAGCGGGGCCACTATTACGCAGTATTTT. Its translation is CASRLTSGATITQYF. Supplemented by reference TRBV2 and TRBJ2-3, the full variable domain reads EPEVTQTPSHQVTQMGQEVILRCVPISNHLYFYWYRQILGQKVEFLVSFYNNEISEKSEIFDDQFSVERPDGSNFTLKIRSTKLEDSAMYFCASRLTSGATITQYFGPGTRLTVL.

The chain uses TRBV20-1 and TRBJ2-3; D ambiguous. This CDR3 spans 11 amino acids. Germline CDR1 DFQATT, CDR2 SNEGSKA (reference sequence). V lost 7 bases to trimming and J lost 2 bases, with 7 bases between them. DNA for the CDR3: TGCAGTGTTCAGGTCACAGATACGCAGTATTTT. Translated: CSVQVTDTQYF.

As concerns this clone: Other nucleotide sequences from this sample produce the same CDR3. This rearrangement joins TRBV5-1 to TRBJ2-1, with 9 bases matching TRBD2. The V gene's germline CDR1 is SGHRS and CDR2 YFSETQ. There are 14 residues in the CDR3. V was clipped by 4 bases and J by 4 bases; unmatched bases: 3. CDR3 in DNA: TGCGCCAGCAGCCCGGCGGGAGGGTACAATGAGCAGTTCTTC. This translates into CASSPAGGYNEQFF. Full variable domain (rest looked up from reference TRBV5-1 and TRBJ2-1): KAGVTQTPRYLIKTRGQQVTLSCSPISGHRSVSWYQQTPGQGLQFLFEYFSETQRNKGNFPGRFSGRQFSNSRSEMNVSTLELGDSALYLCASSPAGGYNEQFFGPGTRLTVL.

This clone was seen many times. The chain recombines TRBV7-9 with TRBJ2-2, with D tentatively TRBD2 (5 bases). Germline CDR1 and CDR2: SEHNR and FQNEAQ (reference sequence). The CDR3 contains 14 residues. V lost 3 bases to trimming and J lost 5 bases, with 10 bases between them. For the CDR3, the DNA is TGTGCCAGCAGCTTTTCGGGGTTTACCGGGGAGCTGTTTTTT. Translated: CASSFSGFTGELFF.

The count of this clone is one. The rearrangement joins TRBV4-1 to TRBJ1-6; a weak D match, TRBD1 (5 bases). V was shortened by 1 base and J by 6 bases, with 19 bases between the two germline ends. Germline values: CDR1 MGHRA, CDR2 YSYEKL. The length of the CDR3 is 18 residues. The CDR3 spells CASSQAGLMKGTNSPLHF. The DNA for the CDR3 is TGCGCCAGCAGCCAAGCGGGACTTATGAAGGGAACTAATTCACCCCTCCACTTT.